This TCR beta chain emerged from a study of T cell repertoires in cytomegalovirus infection. Study as a whole: Researchers turned to recently identified HLA-C-restricted CMV epitopes as well as well-studied HLA-B-restricted ones. Findings and limits, study-wide: Carriers of CMV plus the relevant HLA were identified by cumulative public TCR beta family frequency.

TCRdb re-called the reads with MiXCR, one entry per CDR3 protein. The data show about 830,000 distinct CDR3 sequences, approximately 32% seen once. A few counts support this clonotype. The antigen is unknown. The sequencing here drew on cultured CD8+ T cells from PBMCs, taken from culture after CMV antigen stimulation. This TCR was recovered from a human donor in good health (CMV status not recorded). Some clones in this sample may be carry-over from other donors' samples.

CDR3 DNA sequence: TGCAGCCCCGGGACGGAGAACACTGAAGCTTTCTTT. It codes for CSPGTENTEAFF. The chain recombines TRBV29-1 with TRBJ1-1; tentative D call: TRBD1 (5 bases). Germline V CDR1 and CDR2: SQVTM, ANQGSEA. V gave up 8 bases and J gave up 1 base, with 11 bases separating them. The CDR3 length is 12 residues.